The 10 T cell receptor beta chains in this list originate from one sample, sequenced in a study of Graves' ophthalmopathy and Graves' hyperthyroidism. The authors amplified TCR beta CDR3 regions, and they did so from RNA transcripts for repertoire sequencing. HTBI primers were employed in first-round RT-PCR, then a second-round multiplex PCR followed. TCRdb re-derived calls from the multiplex PCR reads in MiXCR, one entry per CDR3 protein. The repertoire holds hundreds of thousands of distinct CDR3 sequences, with approximately 42% as singletons. Sequencing was performed on peripheral blood. These TCRs come from an adult man with Graves' ophthalmopathy.

The chain joins TRBV7-9 to TRBJ2-5; maybe TRBD2 (5 bases). CDR1 SEHNR and CDR2 FQNEAQ come from the germline V gene (reference sequence). V lost 5 bases and J 3 bases, leaving 10 bases between the germline ends. This CDR3 region has 13 residues. The CDR3 reads CASSALEEETQYF. The CDR3, as DNA: TGTGCCAGCAGCGCCCTGGAGGAAGAGACCCAGTACTTC.

V gene TRBV5-4 combines with J gene TRBJ1-4; 9 bases line up with TRBD1. Germline trimming cut 3 bases from V and 4 bases from J; bases unmatched to any gene: 7. Germline CDR1 SGHNT, CDR2 YYREEE (reference sequence). The length of the CDR3 is 16 residues. For the CDR3, the DNA is TGTGCCAGCAGCTATAACAGGGGGCCGTTTAATGAAAAACTGTTTTTT. Protein sequence: CASSYNRGPFNEKLFF.

This clonotype was detected only a few times. The V and J genes are TRBV20-1 and TRBJ1-1, with a weak D call TRBD1 (6 bases). This CDR3 is built from 12 residues. Germline values: CDR1 DFQATT, CDR2 SNEGSKA (reference sequence). V was pared by 2 bases and J by 6 bases, with 10 bases between. CDR3 loop: CSARTGMAEAFF. The CDR3, as DNA: TGCAGTGCTAGAACAGGGATGGCTGAAGCTTTCTTT.

This rearrangement joins TRBV7-3 to TRBJ2-2; no clear D gene. In germline, CDR1 is SGHTA, CDR2 FQGTGA. This CDR3 spans 14 amino acids. The V gene lost 5 bases and the J gene lost 8 bases, with 15 bases spanning the gap. The CDR3 protein is CASSPTIQRGELFF. The CDR3 nucleotides are TGTGCCAGCAGCCCTACAATACAAAGGGGGGAGCTGTTTTTT. Looking up the rest from reference TRBV7-3 and TRBJ2-2 gives the full variable domain: GAGVSQTPSNKVTEKGKYVELRCDPISGHTALYWYRQSLGQGPEFLIYFQGTGAADDSGLPNDRFFAVRPEGSVSTLKIQRTERGDSAVYLCASSPTIQRGELFFGEGSRLTVL.

This clonotype was counted a few times. The CDR3 sequence: CSAGTTNTGELFF. The CDR3 DNA follows: TGCAGCGCCGGGACGACGAACACCGGGGAGCTGTTTTTT. V is TRBV29-1 and J is TRBJ2-2; D is perhaps TRBD1 or TRBD2 (5 bases each). V lost 7 bases and J 0 bases, leaving 9 bases between the germline ends. CDR3 length equals 13 residues. Germline lookup yields CDR1 SQVTM and CDR2 ANQGSEA.

J is TRBJ2-2 and V is TRBV24-1, with TRBD1 identical over 8 bases. J lost 6 bases, V lost 5 bases, and 10 bases had no gene match. Germline CDR1 is KGHDR and CDR2 is SFDVKD. The CDR3 length is 16 residues. The CDR3 here is CATSGTGTGASGELFF. CDR3 nucleotides: TGTGCCACCAGTGGGACCGGGACAGGAGCATCCGGGGAGCTGTTTTTT.

This sequence joins TRBV7-9 and TRBJ1-1, with D possibly TRBD1 on 6 matching bases. In germline, CDR1 is SEHNR, CDR2 FQNEAQ (reference sequence). Trimming removed 5 bases at V and 5 bases at J, with 18 bases between. CDR3 length: 15 amino acids. The CDR3 loop is CASSRQGTGPTEAFF. CDR3 nucleotides: TGTGCCAGCAGCCGTCAGGGGACCGGGCCGACTGAAGCTTTCTTT.

A word on this clonotype: Sequence at one end of the junction differs from germline and may be a read error. The chain employs TRBV10-3 and TRBJ2-7; tentatively, D is TRBD2 (6 bases). The CDR3 covers 16 residues. Germline CDR1 is ENHRY and CDR2 is SYGVKD. In DNA form, the CDR3 reads TGTGCCAGCAGTGAAGCGCGGTTAGCGGACTCCTACGAGCAGTACTTC. Encoded protein: CASSEARLADSYEQYF.

This chain joins TRBV2 and TRBJ1-5; TRBD1 might be the D (5 bases). The CDR3 consists of 13 residues. Germline loops: CDR1 SNHLY, CDR2 FYNNEI. V lost 7 bases to trimming and J lost 2 bases, with 9 bases between them. The CDR3 DNA sequence: TGTGCCAGCACCGACAGTGGCAATCAGCCCCAGCATTTT. This encodes CASTDSGNQPQHF.

This chain joins TRBV2 and TRBJ1-1; tentative D call: TRBD1 (6 bases). Germline V gene sequence: CDR1 SNHLY, CDR2 FYNNEI. This CDR3 region has 13 residues. With 0 bases removed from V and 10 bases from J, the gap between germline ends came to 12 bases. The CDR3 DNA reads as TGTGCCAGCAGTGAAGCGTTCAGGGGTGCAGCTTTCTTT. It is translated as CASSEAFRGAAFF. Full variable domain (rest looked up from reference TRBV2 and TRBJ1-1): EPEVTQTPSHQVTQMGQEVILRCVPISNHLYFYWYRQILGQKVEFLVSFYNNEISEKSEIFDDQFSVERPDGSNFTLKIRSTKLEDSAMYFCASSEAFRGAAFFGQGTRLTVV.